This TCR beta chain came from a study of shared clonotypes between healthy human individuals. Across the study: Every donor yielded three CD4 naive, three CD4 memory, two CD8 naive and one CD8 memory plate.

This clone has just a few counts. Its antigen remains unidentified. Using immunoSEQ multiplex PCR, the repertoire was profiled, and TCRdb retains in-frame clones only, with some absent. The sample has about 2.4 million clones, under 95% seen once. Study-level findings and limits: Roughly 5% of naive CD4 clonotypes were shared across four donors.

Germline assignment: CDR1 GTSNPN and CDR2 SVGIG (reference sequence). V shed 6 bases and J shed 4 bases, with 12 bases lying between them. The CDR3 is made up of 12 amino acids. This TCR came from a man between 18 and 29 years old in good health. Some clones in this sample may be carry-over from other donors' samples. The V call is TRBV30, the J call TRBJ1-2; a weak D match, TRBD1 (5 bases). Sequencing was performed on naive CD4+ T cells from PBMCs. Documented subset: CD45RA+ positively selected. The CDR3 nucleotides read TGTGCCTGCCGTGCCGGGGGCTATGGCTACACCTTC. Translation: CACRAGGYGYTF. The full variable domain, in which reference TRBV30 and TRBJ1-2 provide the parts outside the CDR3, is SQTIHQWPATLVQPVGSPLSLECTVEGTSNPNLYWYRQAAGRGLQLLFYSVGIGQISSEVPQNLSASRPQDRQFILSSKKLLLSDSGFYLCACRAGGYGYTFGSGTRLTVV.